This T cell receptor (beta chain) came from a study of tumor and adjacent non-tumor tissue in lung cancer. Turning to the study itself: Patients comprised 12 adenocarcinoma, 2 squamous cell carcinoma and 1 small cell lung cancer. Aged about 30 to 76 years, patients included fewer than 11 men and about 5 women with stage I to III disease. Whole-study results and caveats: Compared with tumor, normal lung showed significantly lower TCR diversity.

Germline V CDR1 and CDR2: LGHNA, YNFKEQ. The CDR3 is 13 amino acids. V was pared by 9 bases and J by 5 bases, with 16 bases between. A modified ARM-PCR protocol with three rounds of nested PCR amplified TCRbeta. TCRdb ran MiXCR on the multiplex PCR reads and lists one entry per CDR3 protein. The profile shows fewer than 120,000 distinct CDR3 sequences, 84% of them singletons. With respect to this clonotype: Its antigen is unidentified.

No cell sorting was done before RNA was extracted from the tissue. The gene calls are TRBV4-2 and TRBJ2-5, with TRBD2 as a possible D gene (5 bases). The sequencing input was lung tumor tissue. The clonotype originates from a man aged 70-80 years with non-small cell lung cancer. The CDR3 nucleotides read TGTGCCAGGAGCGTGCGTTGCGGGGAGACCCAGTACTTC. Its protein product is CARSVRCGETQYF.